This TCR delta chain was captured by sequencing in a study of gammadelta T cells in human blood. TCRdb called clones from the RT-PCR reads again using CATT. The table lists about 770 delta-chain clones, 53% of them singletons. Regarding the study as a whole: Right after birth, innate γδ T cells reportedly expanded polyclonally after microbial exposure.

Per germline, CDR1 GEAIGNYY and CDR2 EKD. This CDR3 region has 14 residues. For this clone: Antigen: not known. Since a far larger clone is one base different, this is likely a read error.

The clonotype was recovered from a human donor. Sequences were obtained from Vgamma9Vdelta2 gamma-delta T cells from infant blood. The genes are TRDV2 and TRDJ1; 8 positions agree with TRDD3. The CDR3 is CARDILGDTDKLIF. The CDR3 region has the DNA TGTGCCCGTGACATACTGGGGGACACCGATAAACTCATCTTT.